The rows below give T cell receptor beta chains drawn from one sample of a study of cytomegalovirus exposure and HLA in healthy donors. Produced via immunoSEQ multiplex PCR; TCRdb's table is partial and in-frame only. The sample carries some 79,000 clones, around 94% recorded once. Sequencing was carried out using PBMCs. The receptors here all came from a woman aged 18-35 years in good health and CMV-seropositive. CDR3s include the opening cysteine and the closing phenylalanine or tryptophan. A D gene is named only where the DNA matches it firmly. The size field is filled for only some rows; it gives once, few, many or a size class.

once	-	TRBV29-1	TRBJ2-5	CSVVSGSLRETQYF	TGCAGCGTTGTTTCCGGGAGTCTGAGAGAGACCCAGTACTTC
-	-	TRBV4-2	TRBJ2-2	CASSQQGNTGELFF	TGTGCCAGCAGCCAACAGGGGAACACCGGGGAGCTGTTTTTT
-	-	TRBV4-2	TRBJ2-1	CASSQEKRTSVDEQFF	TGTGCCAGCAGCCAAGAAAAGAGGACTTCTGTCGATGAGCAGTTCTTC
-	TRBD1	TRBV28	TRBJ1-5	CASSLPTGGFGQPQHF	TGTGCCAGCAGTTTACCGACAGGGGGCTTCGGGCAGCCCCAGCATTTT
-	-	TRBV7-9	TRBJ2-5	CASSPEEPQVQETQYF	TGTGCCAGCAGCCCCGAAGAGCCCCAGGTCCAAGAGACCCAGTACTTC
-	TRBD1	TRBV9	TRBJ2-1	CASSVEVAGRGSFNEQFF	TGTGCCAGCAGCGTAGAAGTGGCAGGCAGGGGGTCTTTCAATGAGCAGTTCTTC
-	TRBD1	TRBV29-1	TRBJ1-3	CSVGDSRNTIYF	TGCAGCGTTGGGGACAGTCGAAACACCATATATTTT
-	-	TRBV6-5	TRBJ2-7	CASSPSLLLLYEQYF	TGTGCCAGCAGTCCCTCCCTTCTACTCCTCTACGAGCAGTACTTC
-	-	TRBV29-1	TRBJ2-1	CSVEESSPESYNEQFF	TGCAGCGTTGAAGAATCAAGCCCCGAGTCCTACAATGAGCAGTTCTTC
-	-	TRBV19	TRBJ1-2	CASSWGGSNYGYTF	TGTGCCAGTAGTTGGGGGGGATCTAACTATGGCTACACCTTC
-	TRBD1	TRBV28	TRBJ1-2	CASSSPIGQGFNYGYTF	TGTGCCAGCAGTTCCCCCATAGGACAGGGATTTAACTATGGCTACACCTTC
-	TRBD1	TRBV6-5	TRBJ1-2	CASSTGAANYGYTF	TGTGCCAGCAGTACAGGGGCGGCTAACTATGGCTACACCTTC
-	TRBD1	TRBV28	TRBJ1-2	CASRLTDRASGYTF	TGTGCCAGCAGATTAACCGACAGGGCGTCCGGCTACACCTTC
once	TRBD1	TRBV2	TRBJ1-2	CASSRDSSLNYGYTF	TGTGCCAGCAGTAGGGACAGCTCCCTTAACTATGGCTACACCTTC
-	TRBD1	TRBV9	TRBJ1-6	CASSGEGTGYNSPLHF	TGTGCCAGCAGCGGCGAGGGGACAGGTTATAATTCACCCCTCCACTTT
-	TRBD2	TRBV7-3	TRBJ2-7	CASSSQAGEGYEQYF	TGTGCCAGCAGCTCTCAAGCGGGAGAGGGCTACGAGCAGTACTTC
-	-	TRBV7-8	TRBJ1-1	CASSLVSLNTEAFF	TGTGCCAGCAGCTTAGTCAGTTTGAACACTGAAGCTTTCTTT
-	TRBD2	TRBV9	TRBJ2-5	CASSVGRGGAYGETQYF	TGTGCCAGCAGCGTAGGGCGCGGGGGGGCCTATGGGGAGACCCAGTACTTC
-	-	TRBV20-1	TRBJ2-7	CSARVEYEQYF	TGCAGTGCTAGAGTCGAGTACGAGCAGTACTTC
-	-	TRBV6-5	TRBJ2-2	CASTELHTGELFF	TGTGCCAGCACCGAACTCCACACCGGGGAGCTGTTTTTT
-	TRBD2	TRBV7-2	TRBJ2-5	CASSSAGGVRETQYF	TGTGCCAGCAGCTCAGCGGGAGGGGTGCGAGAGACCCAGTACTTC
-	TRBD2	TRBV11-1	TRBJ2-7	CASSLAPSGTYEQYF	TGTGCCAGCAGCTTAGCTCCTAGCGGGACCTACGAGCAGTACTTC
-	-	TRBV23-1	TRBJ1-1	CASRGDTEAFF	TGCGCCAGCAGAGGGGACACTGAAGCTTTCTTT
-	TRBD1	TRBV28	TRBJ2-4	CASSLPGGDIQYF	TGTGCCAGCAGTTTACCAGGGGGAGACATTCAGTACTTC
-	TRBD2	TRBV7-9	TRBJ2-2	CASSRSTGGNTGELFF	TGTGCCAGCAGCCGGAGCACGGGGGGTAACACCGGGGAGCTGTTTTTT
-	-	TRBV7-2	TRBJ2-1	CASSLGIRGGTTFF	TGTGCCAGCAGCTTAGGAATTAGAGGGGGAACCACGTTCTTC
few	-	TRBV2	TRBJ1-6	CASSGAGSGSLHF	TGTGCCAGCAGTGGCGCCGGCTCGGGGTCCCTCCACTTT
once	TRBD2	TRBV25-1	TRBJ2-7	CASSANRLGGGEQYF	TGTGCCAGCAGTGCGAACCGACTCGGCGGGGGCGAGCAGTACTTC
-	TRBD1	TRBV6-1	TRBJ1-6	CASSVQGVSPLHF	TGTGCCAGCAGTGTTCAGGGGGTGTCACCCCTCCACTTT
once	TRBD1	TRBV7-9	TRBJ1-2	CASSLGTGVVSYGYTF	TGTGCCAGCAGCTTAGGGACAGGGGTGGTTTCCTATGGCTACACCTTC
-	-	TRBV5-1	TRBJ1-1	CASRLSAPGTEAFF	TGCGCCAGCAGACTTTCGGCCCCAGGGACTGAAGCTTTCTTT
-	TRBD1	TRBV5-6	TRBJ1-1	CASKGQGRRNTEAFF	TGTGCCAGCAAGGGACAGGGGAGGAGGAACACTGAAGCTTTCTTT
-	TRBD2	TRBV4-1	TRBJ2-5	CASSQTKRAGGQETQYF	TGCGCCAGCAGCCAAACCAAGCGCGCGGGGGGACAAGAGACCCAGTACTTC
once	-	TRBV9	TRBJ2-3	CASSPRDFNTDTQYF	TGTGCCAGCAGCCCGAGAGACTTCAACACAGATACGCAGTATTTT
-	-	TRBV6-1	TRBJ1-2	CAISLGGGYTF	TGTGCCATTTCACTCGGGGGGGGCTACACCTTC
-	-	TRBV28	TRBJ1-1	CASSGAQGFAGNTEAFF	TGTGCCAGCAGTGGGGCCCAGGGGTTTGCGGGTAACACTGAAGCTTTCTTT
-	TRBD1	TRBV6-5	TRBJ1-4	CAATTTGALEKLFF	TGTGCCGCCACGACAACAGGGGCCCTTGAAAAACTGTTTTTT
-	-	TRBV20-1	TRBJ1-2	CSAGSTYGYTF	TGCAGTGCCGGGAGTACCTATGGCTACACCTTC
-	-	TRBV28	TRBJ1-1	CASSLLGAVTEAFF	TGTGCCAGCAGTTTACTGGGGGCGGTCACTGAAGCTTTCTTT
-	-	TRBV4-1	TRBJ1-1	CASREEGLNTEAFF	TGCGCCAGCAGGGAAGAGGGCCTGAACACTGAAGCTTTCTTT
-	-	TRBV5-6	TRBJ2-5	CASSLAETQYF	TGTGCCAGCAGCTTGGCGGAGACCCAGTACTTC